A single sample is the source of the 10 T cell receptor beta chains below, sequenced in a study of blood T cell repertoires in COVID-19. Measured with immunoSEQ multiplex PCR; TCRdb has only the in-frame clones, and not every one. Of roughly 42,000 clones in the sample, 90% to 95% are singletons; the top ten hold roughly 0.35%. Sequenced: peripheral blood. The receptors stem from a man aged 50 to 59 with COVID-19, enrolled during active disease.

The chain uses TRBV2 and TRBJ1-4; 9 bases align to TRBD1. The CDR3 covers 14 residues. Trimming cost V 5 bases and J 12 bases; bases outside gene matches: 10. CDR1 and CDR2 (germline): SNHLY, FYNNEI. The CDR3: CASSLVPGQGQLFF. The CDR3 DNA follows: TGTGCCAGCAGTCTAGTCCCGGGACAGGGACAACTGTTTTTT.

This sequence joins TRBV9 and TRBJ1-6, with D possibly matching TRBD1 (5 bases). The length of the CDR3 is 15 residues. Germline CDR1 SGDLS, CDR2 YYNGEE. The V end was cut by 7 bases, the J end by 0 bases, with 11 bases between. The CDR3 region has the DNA TGTGCCAGCGGGGAGGGGAGCTCCTATAATTCACCCCTCCACTTT. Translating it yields CASGEGSSYNSPLHF.

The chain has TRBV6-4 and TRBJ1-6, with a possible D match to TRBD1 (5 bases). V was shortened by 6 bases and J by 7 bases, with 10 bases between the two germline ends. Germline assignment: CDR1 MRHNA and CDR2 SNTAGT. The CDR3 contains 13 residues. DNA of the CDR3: TGTGCCAGCAGCAGGGAACAAAATTCACCCCTCCACTTT. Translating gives CASSREQNSPLHF.

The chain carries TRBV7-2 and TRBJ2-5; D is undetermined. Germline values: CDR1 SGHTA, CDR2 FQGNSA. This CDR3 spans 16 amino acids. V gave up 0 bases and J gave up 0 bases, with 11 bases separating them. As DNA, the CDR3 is TGTGCCAGCAGCTTAGCTCTACGAGACTACCAAGAGACCCAGTACTTC. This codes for CASSLALRDYQETQYF.

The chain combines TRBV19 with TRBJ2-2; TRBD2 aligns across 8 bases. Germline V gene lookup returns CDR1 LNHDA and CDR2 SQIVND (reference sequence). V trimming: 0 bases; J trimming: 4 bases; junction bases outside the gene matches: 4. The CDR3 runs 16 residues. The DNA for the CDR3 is TGTGCCAGTAGTATAGACTACCGGGGGGGCACCGGGGAGCTGTTTTTT. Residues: CASSIDYRGGTGELFF.

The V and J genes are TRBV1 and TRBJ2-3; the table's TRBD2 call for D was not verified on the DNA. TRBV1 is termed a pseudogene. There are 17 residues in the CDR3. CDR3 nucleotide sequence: TGCACCAGCAGCCTAGCCGGTAAGACTTGGGTTTGTGATACGCAGTATTTT. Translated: CTSSLAGKTWVCDTQYF.

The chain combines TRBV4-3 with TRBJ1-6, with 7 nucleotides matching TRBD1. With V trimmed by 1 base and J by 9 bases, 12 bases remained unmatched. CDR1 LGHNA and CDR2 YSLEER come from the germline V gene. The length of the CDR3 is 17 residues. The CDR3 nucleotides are TGCGCCAGCAGCCAAGTGGCTGAGGGGACAGCCACTTCACCCCTCCACTTT. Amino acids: CASSQVAEGTATSPLHF.

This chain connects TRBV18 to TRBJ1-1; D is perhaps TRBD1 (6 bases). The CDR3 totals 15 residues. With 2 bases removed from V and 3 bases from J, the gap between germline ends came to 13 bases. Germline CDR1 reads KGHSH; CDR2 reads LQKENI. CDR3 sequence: CASSPSPSGDTEAFF. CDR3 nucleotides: TGTGCCAGCTCACCATCACCCTCAGGGGACACTGAAGCTTTCTTT. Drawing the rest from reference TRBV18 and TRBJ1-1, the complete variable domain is NAGVMQNPRHLVRRRGQEARLRCSPMKGHSHVYWYRQLPEEGLKFMVYLQKENIIDESGMPKERFSAEFPKEGPSILRIQQVVRGDSAAYFCASSPSPSGDTEAFFGQGTRLTVV.

CDR3 nucleotide sequence: TGTGCCAGCAGCCCGGGGCGGGGGCCGGGAGAGACCCAGTACTTC. It yields the protein CASSPGRGPGETQYF. V and J are TRBV7-9 and TRBJ2-5; weak D call: TRBD2 (7 bases). V lost 5 bases, J lost 4 bases, and 17 bases lay in between. Germline V gene data show CDR1 as SEHNR and CDR2 as FQNEAQ (reference sequence). The CDR3 consists of 15 residues.

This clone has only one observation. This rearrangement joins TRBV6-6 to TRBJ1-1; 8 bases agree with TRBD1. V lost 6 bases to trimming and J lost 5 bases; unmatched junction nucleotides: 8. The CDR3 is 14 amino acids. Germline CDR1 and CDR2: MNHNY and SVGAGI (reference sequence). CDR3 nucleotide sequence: TGTGCCAGCAGCTCCGGACAGGGAAGGACTGAAGCTTTCTTT. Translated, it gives CASSSGQGRTEAFF.